The rows below give T cell receptor beta chains drawn from one sample of a study of blood T cell repertoires in COVID-19. This table comes from immunoSEQ multiplex PCR, and its TCRdb copy is limited to in-frame clones, with some not included. The sample contains roughly 200,000 clones, 60% to 85% of which appear only once. Source material: peripheral blood. The receptors originated from a woman between 50 and 59 years old with active or convalescent COVID-19. Each CDR3 is given with its conserved first and last residue. A D gene is named only where the DNA matches it firmly. Size tells how often a clone was seen (once, few, many) or the class of an expanded clone, and some rows leave it out.

j_gene,v_gene,d_gene,abundance,CDR3nt,CDR3aa
TRBJ1-5,TRBV5-1,TRBD1,few,TGCGCCAGCAGCTGGGGACAGGGGCAGCCCCAGCATTTT,CASSWGQGQPQHF
TRBJ1-2,TRBV5-6,.,few,TGTGCCAGCAGTTACGAGGCGGGGAACTATGGCTACACCTTC,CASSYEAGNYGYTF
TRBJ1-1,TRBV11-3,.,.,TGTGCCAGCAGCTTAGGAGAGGGATCGGCTGAAGCTTTCTTT,CASSLGEGSAEAFF
TRBJ2-5,TRBV7-8,TRBD1,.,TGTGCCAGCAGCCCGAGAAGTGGACAGGGGGAAGAGACCCAGTACTTC,CASSPRSGQGEETQYF
TRBJ1-5,TRBV29-1,.,.,TGCAGCGTTGAAATTTATCGAGGGCTTGCAAGACAGCCCCAGCATTTT,CSVEIYRGLARQPQHF
TRBJ1-6,TRBV28,.,.,TGTGCCACCGCCACAGGGAACTCACCCCTCCACTTT,CATATGNSPLHF
TRBJ2-3,TRBV4-3,TRBD2,.,TGCGCCGGTTCAACTAGCGGAAGGACAGATACGCAGTATTTT,CAGSTSGRTDTQYF
TRBJ2-3,TRBV6-6,.,once,TGTGCCAGCAGTTACGGCCGAGATACGCAGTATTTT,CASSYGRDTQYF
TRBJ1-6,TRBV6-5,.,.,TGTGCCAGCAGCCCCGCTGGGGGCAATTCACCCCTCCACTTT,CASSPAGGNSPLHF
TRBJ1-5,TRBV30,.,.,TGTGCCTGGAGCGGGGGGTCGAATCAGCCCCAGCATTTT,CAWSGGSNQPQHF
TRBJ2-2,TRBV5-6,.,.,TGTGCCAGCAGCTGGGGGGGCCGTGACACCGGGGAGCTGTTTTTT,CASSWGGRDTGELFF
TRBJ1-1,TRBV30,TRBD1,.,TGTGCCTGGAGTGTACGGGGGACAGGGATTTCGGAGAACACTGAAGCTTTCTTT,CAWSVRGTGISENTEAFF
TRBJ2-7,TRBV28,TRBD2,.,TGTGCCAGCAGTTTAGGCGGGAGGAGCTACGAGCAGTACTTC,CASSLGGRSYEQYF
TRBJ2-5,TRBV6-2/TRBV6-3,.,.,TGTGCCAGCAGTTTTGCGGGGCAGGTAGAGACCCAGTACTTC,CASSFAGQVETQYF
TRBJ1-2,TRBV7-8,.,.,TGTGCCAGCAGCTTAGCCCCGCAGGGGTTTGGCTACACCTTC,CASSLAPQGFGYTF
TRBJ1-1,TRBV24-1,TRBD1,.,TGTGCCACCAGTGATTTCCGACAGGGCGTGAACACTGAAGCTTTCTTT,CATSDFRQGVNTEAFF
TRBJ1-5,TRBV5-4,TRBD1,many,TGTGCCAGCAGCTCACTGGACAGGGAGGGGCAGCCCCAGCATTTT,CASSSLDREGQPQHF
TRBJ2-3,TRBV5-1,.,.,TGCGCCAGCAGCTTGGATGGTCGACTAGCAGATACGCAGTATTTT,CASSLDGRLADTQYF
TRBJ2-7,TRBV2,TRBD1,.,TGTGCCAGCAGTGATAAAGGACAGGGAGGCGAGCAGTACTTC,CASSDKGQGGEQYF
TRBJ2-1,TRBV9,TRBD2,.,TGTGCCAGCAGCGTAACCGGGACTAGCGTTAATGAGCAGTTCTTC,CASSVTGTSVNEQFF
TRBJ2-1,TRBV6-5,TRBD2,.,TGTGCCAGCAGGGGGACTAGAACCTACAATGAGCAGTTCTTC,CASRGTRTYNEQFF
TRBJ1-1,TRBV28,.,once,TGTGCCAGCGAAACCAGGGTTTCTGAAGCTTTCTTT,CASETRVSEAFF
TRBJ2-5,TRBV25-1,.,.,TGTGCCAGCAGTGATAAGGACACGAAAGAGACCCAGTACTTC,CASSDKDTKETQYF
TRBJ2-1,TRBV12-3/TRBV12-4,.,.,TGTGCCAGCAGGCAAGGGGTCCACAATGAGCAGTTCTTC,CASRQGVHNEQFF
TRBJ2-1,TRBV7-9,.,few,TGTGCCAGCAGCTTATCGGTACAGGCGTCGTACAATGAGCAGTTCTTC,CASSLSVQASYNEQFF
TRBJ2-2,TRBV5-1,TRBD2,.,TGCGCCAGTTCTAGCGGTTTCGCGAACACCGGGGAGCTGTTTTTT,CASSSGFANTGELFF
TRBJ1-1,TRBV5-1,.,.,TGCGCCAGCAGCCCGGACAAGCGAATGAACACTGAAGCTTTCTTT,CASSPDKRMNTEAFF
TRBJ2-5,TRBV6-1,TRBD1,.,TGTGCCAGCAGTAGGACAGGTTTAGAGACCCAGTACTTC,CASSRTGLETQYF
TRBJ2-5,TRBV28,TRBD1,.,TGTGCCAGCAGTTTAAGGGGACAGGTCCGAGAGACCCAGTACTTC,CASSLRGQVRETQYF
TRBJ1-1,TRBV10-3,TRBD1,few,TGTGCCATCAAGGGGGCCCAGAACACTGAAGCTTTCTTT,CAIKGAQNTEAFF
TRBJ2-6,TRBV18,TRBD1,.,TGTGCCAGCTCACCACGCGGACAGGCCTCTGGGGCCAACGTCCTGACTTTC,CASSPRGQASGANVLTF
TRBJ2-2,TRBV29-1,TRBD1,few,TGCAGTTACAGGGGGCTGGGCACCGGGGAGCTGTTTTTT,CSYRGLGTGELFF
TRBJ1-3,TRBV2,.,.,TGTGCCAGCAGGTATAACAGGAATCTCCCTGGAAACACCATATATTTT,CASRYNRNLPGNTIYF
TRBJ1-6,TRBV19,.,.,TGTGCCAGTAGTATCGGAGGCCTGCCCCTCCACTTT,CASSIGGLPLHF
TRBJ2-2,TRBV10-3,TRBD1,few,TGTGCCATCAGCACAGGGGGTACCGGGGAGCTGTTTTTT,CAISTGGTGELFF
TRBJ1-5,TRBV19,.,once,TGTGCCAGTAGTACAGGGCCCCTTAGCAATCAGCCCCAGCATTTT,CASSTGPLSNQPQHF